This T cell receptor (beta chain) stems from a study of T cells in Graves' hyperthyroidism and ophthalmopathy. At least ten counts were recorded for this clonotype. TCR beta CDR3 region amplification was performed from RNA transcripts. When the TCR CDR3 underwent first-round RT-PCR, the HTBI primer set was used. Via MiXCR, TCRdb re-called the multiplex PCR reads, giving one row per CDR3 protein. The sample gives a few hundred thousand distinct CDR3 sequences, approximately 14% of which show up once; 6.5% to 8% is in the top ten. Absent ophthalmopathy progression within 18 months defined stable Graves' hyperthyroidism. Diagnosis rested on symptoms, serum thyroxine and TRAb, thyroid ultrasound, and orbital computed tomography. Sequenced input: blood. This clonotype originated in a woman aged 30 to 39 with Graves' hyperthyroidism.

For the CDR3, the DNA is TGCGGCCTTTTTTTTGGCACTGAAGCTTTCTTT. Its protein product is CGLFFGTEAFF. The chain couples TRBV20-1 to TRBJ1-1; the D is unclear. CDR1 is DFQATT and CDR2 is SNEGSKA in the germline V gene (reference sequence). This CDR3 has 11 residues.